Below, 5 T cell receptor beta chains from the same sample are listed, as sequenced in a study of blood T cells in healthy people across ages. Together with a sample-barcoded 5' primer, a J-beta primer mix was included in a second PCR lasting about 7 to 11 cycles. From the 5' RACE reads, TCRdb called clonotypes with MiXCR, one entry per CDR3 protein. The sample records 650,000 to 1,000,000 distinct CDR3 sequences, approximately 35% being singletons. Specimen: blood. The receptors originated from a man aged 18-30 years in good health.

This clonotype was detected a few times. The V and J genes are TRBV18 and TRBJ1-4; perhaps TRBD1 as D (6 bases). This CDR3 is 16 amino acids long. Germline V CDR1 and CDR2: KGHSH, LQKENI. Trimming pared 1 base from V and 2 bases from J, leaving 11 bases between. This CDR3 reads CASSPLSGGTNEKLFF. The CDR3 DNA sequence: TGTGCCAGCTCACCACTATCCGGGGGCACTAATGAAAAACTGTTTTTT. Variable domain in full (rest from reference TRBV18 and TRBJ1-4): NAGVMQNPRHLVRRRGQEARLRCSPMKGHSHVYWYRQLPEEGLKFMVYLQKENIIDESGMPKERFSAEFPKEGPSILRIQQVVRGDSAAYFCASSPLSGGTNEKLFFGSGTQLSVL.

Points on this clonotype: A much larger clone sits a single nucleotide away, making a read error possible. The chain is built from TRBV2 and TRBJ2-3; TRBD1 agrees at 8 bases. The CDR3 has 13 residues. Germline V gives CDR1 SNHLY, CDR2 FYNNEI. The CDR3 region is CTSYRGTTDTQYF. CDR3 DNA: TGTACCAGCTACAGGGGGACCACAGATACGCAGTATTTT. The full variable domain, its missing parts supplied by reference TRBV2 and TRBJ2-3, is EPEVTQTPSHQVTQMGQEVILRCVPISNHLYFYWYRQILGQKVEFLVSFYNNEISEKSEIFDDQFSVERPDGSNFTLKIRSTKLEDSAMYFCTSYRGTTDTQYFGPGTRLTVL.

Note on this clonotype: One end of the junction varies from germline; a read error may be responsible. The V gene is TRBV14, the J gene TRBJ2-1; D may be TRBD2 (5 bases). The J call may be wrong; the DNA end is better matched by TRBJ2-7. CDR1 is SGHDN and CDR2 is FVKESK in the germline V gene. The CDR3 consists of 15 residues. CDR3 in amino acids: CASSQGRSVYNEQYF. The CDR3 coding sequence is TGCGCCAGCAGCCAAGGGCGTAGCGTTTACAATGAGCAGTACTTC.

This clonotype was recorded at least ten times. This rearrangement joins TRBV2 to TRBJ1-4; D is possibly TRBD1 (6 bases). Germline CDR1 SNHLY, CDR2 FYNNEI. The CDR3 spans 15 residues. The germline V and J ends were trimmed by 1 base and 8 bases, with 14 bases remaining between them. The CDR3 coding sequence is TGTGCCAGCAGTGAAGTAAGGGGGTCACGGGAAAAACTGTTTTTT. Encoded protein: CASSEVRGSREKLFF.

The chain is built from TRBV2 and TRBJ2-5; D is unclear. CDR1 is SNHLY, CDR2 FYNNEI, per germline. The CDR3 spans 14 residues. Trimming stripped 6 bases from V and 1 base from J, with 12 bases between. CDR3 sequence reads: CASSGRSTQETQYF. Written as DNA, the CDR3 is TGTGCCAGCAGCGGACGGTCTACCCAAGAGACCCAGTACTTC.